This passage covers 30 T cell receptor beta chains from one sample sequenced in a study of T cells in Graves' hyperthyroidism and ophthalmopathy. There were TCR beta CDR3 regions amplified from RNA transcripts. First-round RT-PCR of the TCR CDR3 relied on the HTBI primer set. TCRdb re-called the multiplex PCR reads with MiXCR, one entry per CDR3 protein. This sample carries some 550,000 distinct CDR3 sequences, roughly 20% of them seen once, and the ten largest clones take 26%. Sequencing was done on a sample of blood. The receptors originated from a man younger than 35 with Graves' hyperthyroidism.

The chain links TRBV5-1 to TRBJ1-1, with D possibly matching TRBD1 (5 bases). CDR3 length: 15 amino acids. The ends were cut back, 1 base at V and 4 bases at J, with 14 bases in the middle. Germline V gene lookup returns CDR1 SGHRS and CDR2 YFSETQ. The CDR3 region is CASSLIVGRTTEAFF. CDR3 sequence (DNA): TGCGCCAGCAGCTTGATCGTGGGGCGGACCACTGAAGCTTTCTTT. The entire variable domain, with the rest obtained from reference TRBV5-1 and TRBJ1-1, is as follows: KAGVTQTPRYLIKTRGQQVTLSCSPISGHRSVSWYQQTPGQGLQFLFEYFSETQRNKGNFPGRFSGRQFSNSRSEMNVSTLELGDSALYLCASSLIVGRTTEAFFGQGTRLTVV.

In this sample, this clonotype turned up many times. The chain joins TRBV9 to TRBJ2-5, with D possibly being TRBD2 (5 bases). V was trimmed by 0 bases and J by 2 bases, leaving 11 bases between them. CDR1 and CDR2 (germline): SGDLS, YYNGEE. The CDR3 is 15 amino acids. CDR3 residues: CASSVGRRRQETQYF. In nucleotides, the CDR3 is TGTGCCAGCAGCGTAGGGAGGAGGCGACAAGAGACCCAGTACTTC.

This clonotype came up many times. V gene TRBV6-2 or TRBV6-3 combines with J gene TRBJ1-5, with D hard to call. The germline V and J ends were trimmed by 6 bases and 2 bases, with 8 bases remaining between them. The germline V gene has CDR1 MNHEY and CDR2 SVGEGT. The CDR3 has 13 residues. The CDR3 nucleotides read TGTGCCAGCAGGGCGGACGGCAATCAGCCCCAGCATTTT. This gives the protein CASRADGNQPQHF.

This clonotype appeared once. This chain links TRBV6-1 with TRBJ2-7, with 7 bases that match TRBD2. CDR1 is MNHNS and CDR2 is SASEGT in the germline V gene. CDR3 length: 13 amino acids. With V trimmed by 4 bases and J by 4 bases, 4 bases remained unmatched. DNA for the CDR3: TGTGCCAGCAGTGCGCGGGGGTGGTACGAGCAGTACTTC. Its protein product is CASSARGWYEQYF.

This clonotype ranks as medium-sized. The CDR3 is CASSLNGGASNTGELFF. CDR3 DNA: TGCGCCAGCAGCTTGAACGGGGGGGCTTCGAACACCGGGGAGCTGTTTTTT. V usage is TRBV5-1 and J usage is TRBJ2-2; 8 bases align to TRBD2. V shed 1 base, J shed 0 bases, and the junction held 5 bases outside the gene matches. Germline CDR1 reads SGHRS; CDR2 reads YFSETQ. The CDR3 is 17 residues long.

This clonotype appeared a few times. V and J are TRBV19 and TRBJ1-1; 9 nucleotides match TRBD1. Germline V gives CDR1 LNHDA, CDR2 SQIVND (reference sequence). V dropped 9 bases and J dropped 8; count of bases not matched to a gene: 13. The CDR3 has 14 residues. CDR3 region: CASRGQGLTAEAFF. The DNA for the CDR3 is TGTGCCAGCAGGGGACAGGGCCTTACGGCCGAAGCTTTCTTT. The entire variable domain, with the rest obtained from reference TRBV19 and TRBJ1-1, is as follows: DGGITQSPKYLFRKEGQNVTLSCEQNLNHDAMYWYRQDPGQGLRLIYYSQIVNDFQKGDIAEGYSVSREKKESFPLTVTSAQKNPTAFYLCASRGQGLTAEAFFGQGTRLTVV.

This clonotype was counted between two and nine times. The chain joins TRBV12-5 to TRBJ2-5; perhaps D is TRBD1 or TRBD2 (5 bases each). The V gene's germline CDR1 is LGHNT and CDR2 FRNRAP. The V end lost 3 bases, the J end lost 1 base, and 12 bases lay between the germline ends. CDR3 length equals 15 residues. The CDR3 reads CASGFPGTAQETQYF. DNA for the CDR3: TGTGCTAGTGGTTTTCCAGGGACGGCCCAAGAGACCCAGTACTTC.

The J gene is TRBJ2-2, the V gene TRBV10-3; TRBD1 agrees at 9 bases. CDR3 size: 16 residues. Germline V gene lookup returns CDR1 ENHRY and CDR2 SYGVKD. Unmatched junction bases numbered 14, after V lost 8 bases and J lost 7 bases. The chain's CDR3 is CAIGAFGTGFIGELFF. For the CDR3, the DNA is TGTGCCATCGGTGCCTTCGGGACAGGGTTCATCGGGGAGCTGTTTTTT.

This clonotype was seen repeatedly, ten times or more. This chain uses TRBV27 with TRBJ1-5; D gene uncertain. CDR1 is MNHEY, CDR2 SMNVEV, per germline (reference sequence). Trimming shortened V by 6 bases and J by 3 bases, and 9 bases separated the two germline ends. The CDR3 spans 13 residues. For the CDR3, the DNA is TGTGCCAGCAGATTAGGGTACAATCAGCCCCAGCATTTT. Translating it yields CASRLGYNQPQHF.

The table lists this clonotype with many counts. The V call is TRBV27, the J call TRBJ2-5; TRBD1 or TRBD2 may be the D gene (5 bases each). The CDR3 has 16 residues. Trimming removed 2 bases at V and 4 bases at J, with 17 bases between. Germline V gene data show CDR1 as MNHEY and CDR2 as SMNVEV (reference sequence). The CDR3 is CASSLNWVGVGETQYF. In nucleotides, the CDR3 is TGTGCCAGCAGTTTAAACTGGGTGGGGGTGGGAGAGACCCAGTACTTC.

This clonotype was observed a handful of times. This CDR3 reads CASSLAWGLDTGELFF. In nucleotides, the CDR3 is TGTGCCAGCAGTTTAGCATGGGGGTTGGACACCGGGGAGCTGTTTTTT. The genes are TRBV12-3 or TRBV12-4 and TRBJ2-2, with D perhaps given as TRBD1 or TRBD2 (5 bases each). This CDR3 comprises 16 residues. Trimming removed 0 bases from V and 3 bases from J, with 11 bases in between.

The chain couples TRBV28 to TRBJ1-3, with unresolved D. Trimming removed 8 bases from V and 0 bases from J, with 17 bases in between. The germline gives CDR1 MDHEN, CDR2 SYDVKM. The CDR3 is 16 amino acids. The chain's CDR3 is CASQRGTMTSGNTIYF. CDR3 bases: TGTGCCAGCCAGCGGGGAACTATGACCTCTGGAAACACCATATATTTT.

Remarks on this clonotype: A much larger clone differs from this one at a single base, so this may be a read error. The V gene is TRBV6-2 or TRBV6-3, the J gene TRBJ1-2; D gene unclear. CDR3 size: 12 residues. Trimming took 5 bases from V and 7 from J, leaving 11 bases between them. Germline V gene sequence: CDR1 MNHEY, CDR2 SVGEGT. This CDR3 reads CASSDDVGGYTF. The CDR3 coding sequence is TGTGCCAGCAGTGACGACGTCGGTGGCTACACCTTC.

This clonotype was seen at least ten times. The gene calls are TRBV29-1 and TRBJ1-2; D call uncertain. Trimming shortened V by 1 base and J by 1 base, and 10 bases separated the two germline ends. CDR3 length: 14 amino acids. Germline assignment: CDR1 SQVTM and CDR2 ANQGSEA. The CDR3 reads CSVEAQRDNYGYTF. The CDR3 nucleotides are TGCAGCGTTGAAGCTCAGAGGGATAACTATGGCTACACCTTC.

The genes are TRBV24-1 and TRBJ1-5; D gene uncertain. V lost 1 base and J lost 4, with 19 bases in between. Germline V lookup: CDR1 KGHDR, CDR2 SFDVKD. The CDR3 runs to 18 residues. CDR3 nucleotide sequence: TGTGCCACCAGTGATTTCTGTGATGGGCAGAACCAAAATCAGCCCCAGCATTTT. It encodes CATSDFCDGQNQNQPQHF.

This clonotype was observed many times. V gene TRBV20-1 combines with J gene TRBJ2-5; D is undetermined. Germline V gene sequence: CDR1 DFQATT, CDR2 SNEGSKA (reference sequence). The CDR3 spans 12 residues. Trimming left V 3 bases short and J 4 bases short, with 9 bases between. CDR3 region: CSARGQGETQYF. DNA for the CDR3: TGCAGTGCTAGGGGTCAAGGAGAGACCCAGTACTTC.

The genes are TRBV11-2 and TRBJ1-2, with 7 nucleotides matching TRBD1. The CDR3 totals 16 residues. V was clipped by 0 bases and J by 5 bases; unmatched bases: 9. CDR1 is SGHAT, CDR2 FQNNGV, per germline. The CDR3 DNA reads as TGTGCCAGCAGCTTAGATTATGGAGAGGGGGCTTATGGCTACACCTTC. Amino acid sequence: CASSLDYGEGAYGYTF.

This clonotype was observed at least ten times. The chain recombines TRBV19 with TRBJ1-5, with 9 bases that match TRBD1. Germline loops: CDR1 LNHDA, CDR2 SQIVND (reference sequence). Unmatched junction bases numbered 13, after V lost 5 bases and J lost 5 bases. CDR3 length equals 17 residues. CDR3 bases: TGTGCCAGTAGTCTTCACCAGGGGACAGGGAGGGATCAGCCCCAGCATTTT. Protein: CASSLHQGTGRDQPQHF.

This clonotype was picked up many times. The chain recombines TRBV19 with TRBJ1-5; D may be TRBD1 (6 bases). This CDR3 is built from 13 residues. The V gene's germline CDR1 is LNHDA and CDR2 SQIVND (reference sequence). V was cut by 3 bases and J by 8 bases, with 11 bases left in between. The DNA for the CDR3 is TGTGCCAGTAGTATGGGTAGGGGGGAGCCCCAGCATTTT. This translates into CASSMGRGEPQHF.

In this sample, this clonotype turned up a few times. This chain links TRBV19 with TRBJ2-4; D may be TRBD2 (6 bases). With 7 bases removed from V and 0 bases from J, the gap between germline ends came to 19 bases. The CDR3 is 17 residues long. CDR1 and CDR2 (germline): LNHDA, SQIVND (reference sequence). CDR3 loop: CASTPRAGTLAKNIQYF. The CDR3 coding sequence is TGTGCCAGTACCCCCCGGGCGGGAACGCTAGCCAAAAACATTCAGTACTTC.

This clonotype was seen at least ten times. The genes are TRBV27 and TRBJ1-2, with D uncertain. V was shortened by 6 bases and J by 1 base, with 9 bases between the two germline ends. The CDR3 has 13 residues. Per the germline V gene, CDR1 is MNHEY and CDR2 is SMNVEV (reference sequence). The DNA for the CDR3 is TGTGCCAGCAGCCGGACCTTTAACTATGGCTACACCTTC. Amino acids: CASSRTFNYGYTF.

The chain links TRBV12-5 to TRBJ1-3; a possible D gene is TRBD1 (5 bases). This CDR3 is 15 amino acids long. Looked up from germline, CDR1 is LGHNT and CDR2 is FRNRAP. V shed 6 bases and J shed 0 bases, with 12 bases lying between them. Written as DNA, the CDR3 is TGTGCTAGTGGCAACTACAGGAACTCTGGAAACACCATATATTTT. Its protein product is CASGNYRNSGNTIYF.

J is TRBJ2-2 and V is TRBV6-1; a weak D match, TRBD1 (5 bases). CDR1 is MNHNS and CDR2 is SASEGT in the germline V gene. The CDR3 loop spans 15 amino acids. The V end was cut by 8 bases, the J end by 3 bases, with 16 bases between. The CDR3 reads CASRLGQGYTGELFF. In DNA, the CDR3 is TGTGCCAGCCGTCTGGGGCAGGGCTACACCGGGGAGCTGTTTTTT.

The rearrangement links TRBV29-1 to TRBJ1-1; a possible D gene is TRBD1 (6 bases). This CDR3 comprises 10 residues. V was cut by 7 bases and J by 7 bases, with 10 bases left in between. Germline assignment: CDR1 SQVTM and CDR2 ANQGSEA. The CDR3 protein is CSAGENEAFF. The CDR3 nucleotides read TGCAGCGCAGGGGAGAATGAAGCTTTCTTT.

This clonotype was counted at least ten times. This chain joins TRBV12-3 or TRBV12-4 and TRBJ2-2; 8 nucleotides align to TRBD1. The CDR3 sequence is 16 residues long. The V gene end was trimmed by 2 bases and the J gene end by 0 bases; junction bases not matched to a gene: 2. CDR3 DNA sequence: TGTGCCAGCAGTTTACGACAGGGGTCGAACACCGGGGAGCTGTTTTTT. Amino acids: CASSLRQGSNTGELFF.

The table lists this clonotype with many counts. The gene calls are TRBV6-1 and TRBJ2-7; perhaps TRBD1 as D (6 bases). From germline, CDR1 is MNHNS and CDR2 SASEGT. The CDR3 totals 16 residues. Trimming stripped 7 bases from V and 2 bases from J, with 21 bases between. This chain's CDR3 is CASKDADSPSPYEQYF. CDR3 sequence (DNA): TGTGCCAGCAAAGACGCGGACAGCCCGTCCCCCTACGAGCAGTACTTC.

Ten or more counts support this clonotype. The rearrangement uses TRBV6-5 and TRBJ1-2; TRBD1 agrees at 10 bases. V trimming: 4 bases; J trimming: 2 bases; junction bases outside the gene matches: 10. The CDR3 has 17 amino acids. Germline CDR1 MNHEY, CDR2 SVGAGI. This CDR3 is CASSCTPPGQGNYGYTF. For the CDR3, the DNA is TGTGCCAGCAGTTGCACCCCGCCGGGACAGGGGAACTATGGCTACACCTTC.

The chain couples TRBV27 to TRBJ2-7; unclear D gene. CDR1 MNHEY and CDR2 SMNVEV come from the germline V gene (reference sequence). This CDR3 spans 16 amino acids. Trimming removed 0 bases at V and 2 bases at J, with 14 bases between. The CDR3 sequence: CASSLSPGTLPYEQYF. The CDR3 nucleotides read TGTGCCAGCAGTTTATCCCCGGGTACACTCCCCTACGAGCAGTACTTC.

This clonotype has a count of ten or more. V gene TRBV3-1 combines with J gene TRBJ2-5, with D possibly TRBD1 on 5 matching bases. This CDR3 is built from 13 residues. V shed 8 bases and J shed 4 bases, with 14 bases lying between them. The germline gives CDR1 LGHDT, CDR2 YNNKEL (reference sequence). The CDR3 coding sequence is TGTGCCAGCGGTACCCGGACAAGAGAGACCCAGTACTTC. This sequence encodes CASGTRTRETQYF.

This clonotype was seen a few times. The chain carries TRBV20-1 and TRBJ1-5, with 7 bases lining up with TRBD1. Germline trimming cut 3 bases from V and 4 bases from J; bases unmatched to any gene: 6. This CDR3 has 14 residues. Per the germline V gene, CDR1 is DFQATT and CDR2 is SNEGSKA (reference sequence). The CDR3 loop reads CSARTGRENQPQHF. For the CDR3, the DNA is TGCAGTGCTAGGACAGGGAGGGAGAATCAGCCCCAGCATTTT.